This T cell receptor (beta chain) was observed in a study of beta chain features in type 1 diabetes. Study-wide results and limits: Naive, central memory and Treg TCRB repertoires appeared more alike in patients than in healthy donors. The study found moderately but significantly shorter TCRB CDR3s in all four CD4+ subsets of Type 1 diabetes patients.

This clone was detected only a few times. Its antigen is still unknown. Expressed TCRB transcripts were sequenced because the entire RNA isolate underwent reverse transcription. The method was immunoSEQ multiplex PCR; TCRdb's version includes in-frame clones alone and lacks a portion of them. The table lists 300,000 to 350,000 clones, approximately 13% of them singletons. Sequenced material: naive CD4+ T cells from blood. The receptor comes from a woman under 30 with type 1 diabetes.

The CDR3 region has the DNA TGTGCCAGCAGCTTAATCTCGAACACTGAAGCTTTCTTT. It codes for CASSLISNTEAFF. V gene TRBV7-9 combines with J gene TRBJ1-1, with no clear D. Germline V CDR1 and CDR2: SEHNR, FQNEAQ (reference sequence). The ends were cut back, 2 bases at V and 1 base at J, with 5 bases in the middle. The CDR3 runs 13 residues.